This TCR beta chain appears in the sequencing data of a study of monozygotic twins with inflammatory bowel disease. Study-wide findings and caveats: No distinction between different T cell subtypes was possible. Especially with disease activity, IBD patients shared fewer clonotypes with others than healthy twins did.

As regards this clonotype: No antigen is known for it.

TCRdb reprocessed the 5' RACE reads and reports one entry per CDR3 protein, with no DNA. The sample has 400,000 or so distinct CDR3 sequences. Germline-derived CDR1 and CDR2 are SGHTA and FQGNSA. This CDR3 region has 14 residues. The source of this sequence is a human donor with ulcerative colitis or Crohn's disease, or a healthy co-twin of an affected twin (not recorded which). This chain connects TRBV7-2 to TRBJ2-7. Sequenced material: blood. The chain's CDR3 is CASSPRLDSYEQYF.